This T cell receptor (beta chain) came from a study of spatial heterogeneity in lung cancer. TCRdb reanalysed the 5' RACE reads using MiXCR and keeps one entry per CDR3 protein. Found here are 6,900 or so distinct CDR3 sequences, approximately 4% of them singletons; the top ten hold 23%. This clonotype was detected ten times or more. A library prepared for alpha chains yielded this beta chain as an off-target read; its size is of little meaning. Time point of the sample: sample taken at primary tumor resection. TCRs were sequenced from unsorted whole RNA of tumor, nontumor lung or PBMC. The material was normal lung tissue next to the tumor, obtained at surgery. The TCR comes from a female donor with early-stage non-small cell lung cancer.

The CDR3 nucleotides are TGTGCCAGTTTCTGGGCCAGCCCTCATGGCTACACCTTC. As protein: CASFWASPHGYTF. The chain links TRBV19 to TRBJ1-2; D uncertain. V lost 8 bases to trimming and J lost 6 bases, with 16 bases between them. Germline V gene lookup returns CDR1 LNHDA and CDR2 SQIVND (reference sequence). The CDR3 loop spans 13 amino acids.